Sequencing of this T cell receptor (beta chain) was carried out in a study of T-cell memory formation after mild COVID-19. Whole-study context: Across donors, TCR clusters were largely donor specific.

TCRdb ran MiXCR on the 5' RACE reads and lists one entry per CDR3 protein. The sample includes 450,000 to 700,000 distinct CDR3 sequences, roughly 18% of them seen just once. There are a few counts of this clonotype. Antigen: not known. Study findings and constraints: Still unconfirmed is whether the second-wave clones peaking on day 37 recognized SARS-CoV-2. Most CD4+ clones that shrank were in CM and EM, while CD8+ ones turned up in EMRA.

Looked up from germline, CDR1 is DFQATT and CDR2 is SNEGSKA (reference sequence). The CDR3 is 16 residues long. J gave up 3 bases and V 2 bases, and 10 bases lay outside the gene matches. This clonotype was obtained from an adult woman who had mild COVID-19 (a few samples of this study predate the infection). Cell type and time point are not known. The chain has TRBV20-1 and TRBJ2-1, with 7 bases that match TRBD2. The sample was PBMCs or a T cell subset sorted from them (not recorded which). CDR3 sequence (DNA): TGCAGTGCTAGAACCCCGGGACTACCTATCTACAATGAGCAGTTCTTC. Translating it yields CSARTPGLPIYNEQFF.